Listed below are T cell receptor beta chains from one sample, sequenced in a study of beta chain features in type 1 diabetes. Profiling relied on immunoSEQ multiplex PCR, and the TCRdb table lists in-frame clones only, not all of them. The top ten clones hold more than 0.045% of a sample with about 450,000 clones, roughly 10% of them seen once. Sequencing was done on a sample of naive CD4+ T cells from blood. The receptors here all came from a woman aged 18-29 years in good health. Each CDR3 is given with its conserved first and last residue. Each record gives: J gene, clone size, D gene, V gene, CDR3 DNA, CDR3 protein. The D gene is left open where the match is weak. Size is omitted from some rows. Given values are once, few, many or a class for expanded clones.

>TRBJ2-3|NA|TRBD2|TRBV6-6
TGTGCCAGCACCCAGACTAGCGGGAGTGATACGCAGTATTTT
CASTQTSGSDTQYF
>TRBJ2-7|NA|TRBD2|TRBV29-1
TGCAGCGTTGCGGGACTAGCGGGAGGGCCTTCTGGCTACGAGCAGTACTTC
CSVAGLAGGPSGYEQYF
>TRBJ1-5|few|TRBD1|TRBV7-2
TGTGCCAGCAGCCCGGGACAGAATAGCAATCAGCCCCAGCATTTT
CASSPGQNSNQPQHF
>TRBJ1-6|NA|NA|TRBV9
TGTGCCAGCAGCGTAGGTCCAGGGGTTGGTAATTCACCCCTCCACTTT
CASSVGPGVGNSPLHF
>TRBJ1-4|NA|NA|TRBV2
TGTGCCAGCAGGGAGGAGTCTGGAAACGAAAAACTGTTTTTT
CASREESGNEKLFF
>TRBJ2-2|few|NA|TRBV7-9
TGTGCCAGCAGCTTAGCGGTGCGGAACACCGGGGAGCTGTTTTTT
CASSLAVRNTGELFF
>TRBJ2-3|NA|TRBD2|TRBV29-1
TGCAGCGTTAGAAAAGCGGGGGGCCCTACAGATACGCAGTATTTT
CSVRKAGGPTDTQYF
>TRBJ2-3|NA|NA|TRBV7-6
TGTGCCAGCAGCTTAGGGGCCGGGACCGGCACAGATACGCAGTATTTT
CASSLGAGTGTDTQYF
>TRBJ1-1|few|NA|TRBV25-1
TGTGCCAGCAGTGATCAGGGGATGAACACTGAAGCTTTCTTT
CASSDQGMNTEAFF
>TRBJ2-2|few|NA|TRBV7-2
TGTGCCAGCAGCCTATACACCGGGGAGCTGTTTTTT
CASSLYTGELFF
>TRBJ2-7|few|NA|TRBV6-5
TGTGCCAGCAGCCTTGGGGGCGAGCAGTACTTC
CASSLGGEQYF
>TRBJ1-2|few|NA|TRBV4-1
TGCGCCAGCAGCCAAGACTACAGGGAGTTCTATGGCTACACCTTC
CASSQDYREFYGYTF
>TRBJ2-5|NA|NA|TRBV21-1
TGTGCCAGCAGCAAACCAGGGGCGGAACAAGAGACCCAGTACTTC
CASSKPGAEQETQYF
>TRBJ2-3|NA|NA|TRBV6-6
TGTGCCAGCAGTTCCCCGAGGGCGGGCACAGATACGCAGTATTTT
CASSSPRAGTDTQYF
>TRBJ1-6|few|NA|TRBV11-3
TGTGCCAGCAGCAAGGGAGGAGGGGATTCACCCCTCCACTTT
CASSKGGGDSPLHF
>TRBJ1-1|few|TRBD1|TRBV30
TGTGCCTCCCGGACAGGGGGGAACACTGAAGCTTTCTTT
CASRTGGNTEAFF
>TRBJ2-2|few|TRBD2|TRBV30
TGTGCCTGGAAGACTAGCGGGACAGACACCGGGGAGCTGTTTTTT
CAWKTSGTDTGELFF
>TRBJ2-7|NA|NA|TRBV7-2
TGTGCCAGCAGTTTAACCGGGGGAACCCCCTACGAGCAGTACTTC
CASSLTGGTPYEQYF
>TRBJ2-1|few|TRBD2|TRBV2
TGTGCCAGCAGCGCCGGGACTAGCTCCTACAATGAGCAGTTCTTC
CASSAGTSSYNEQFF
>TRBJ1-6|NA|NA|TRBV25-1
TGTGCCAGCAGTGCTAATTCACCCCTCCACTTT
CASSANSPLHF
>TRBJ2-1|few|NA|TRBV27
TGTGCCAGCAGTTCCGGTTGGGGGTCCGGCAACAATGAGCAGTTCTTC
CASSSGWGSGNNEQFF
>TRBJ2-4|NA|NA|TRBV12-5
TGTGCTAGTGGTTTGCCACCCCTAGTGGGAATAAAAAACATTCAGTACTTC
CASGLPPLVGIKNIQYF
>TRBJ1-4|few|TRBD1|TRBV2
TGTGCCAGCAGGAGGGACAGGGGAGGCCATAAACTGTTTTTT
CASRRDRGGHKLFF
>TRBJ2-3|NA|NA|TRBV9
TGTGCCAGCAGCGTGGCCAGCACAGATACGCAGTATTTT
CASSVASTDTQYF
>TRBJ2-3|few|NA|TRBV7-9
TGTGCCAGCAGCCGCGAGTATTTT
CASSREYF
>TRBJ2-3|NA|NA|TRBV7-3
TGTGCCAGCAGCTTTTCAGGGGATACGCAGTATTTT
CASSFSGDTQYF
>TRBJ2-1|NA|TRBD1|TRBV4-1
TGCGCCAGCAGCCATCCGGGACAGGGGGCCAATGAGCAGTTCTTC
CASSHPGQGANEQFF
>TRBJ2-3|few|NA|TRBV6-6
TGTGCCAGCAGTTACCTAACCGTGGGGGTACAGGGTACGCAGTATTTT
CASSYLTVGVQGTQYF
>TRBJ1-5|few|TRBD1|TRBV5-1
TGCGCCAGCAGCATAACAGGGGGCAATCAGCCCCAGCATTTT
CASSITGGNQPQHF